The rows below give T cell receptor beta chains drawn from one sample of a study of breast tumors, draining lymph nodes, adjacent tissues. TCRdb analysed the multiplex PCR reads with MiXCR anew, one entry per CDR3 protein. The table lists around 140,000 distinct CDR3 sequences, more than 20% of them singletons. Specimen: axillary lymph node tissue. Receptor source: a female donor with breast cancer. Some clones in this sample may be carry-over from other donors' samples. Both conserved end residues are part of each CDR3. Each record gives: D gene, V gene, J gene, CDR3 protein. A D gene is named only where the DNA matches it firmly.

d_call: TRBD1; v_call: TRBV6-1; j_call: TRBJ2-7; cdr3_aa: CASSEAPGQAFYEQYF
d_call: .; v_call: TRBV11-3; j_call: TRBJ2-7; cdr3_aa: CASSFQWGSSYEQYF
d_call: TRBD2; v_call: TRBV14; j_call: TRBJ2-5; cdr3_aa: CASSQGISGRASQETQYF
d_call: TRBD1; v_call: TRBV2; j_call: TRBJ2-2; cdr3_aa: CASSRDRGQTGELFF
d_call: TRBD1; v_call: TRBV2; j_call: TRBJ2-5; cdr3_aa: CARTGGRLETQYF
d_call: TRBD1; v_call: TRBV9; j_call: TRBJ1-6; cdr3_aa: CASSVTRDRYNSPLHF
d_call: .; v_call: TRBV3-2; j_call: TRBJ2-1; cdr3_aa: CASSHSKEYNEQFF
d_call: .; v_call: TRBV7-2; j_call: TRBJ2-1; cdr3_aa: CASSPGSYNEQFF
d_call: .; v_call: TRBV20-1; j_call: TRBJ2-5; cdr3_aa: CSARDLNGTPETQYF
d_call: TRBD2; v_call: TRBV6-2/TRBV6-3; j_call: TRBJ2-1; cdr3_aa: CASSPHSGRAGGEQFF
d_call: .; v_call: TRBV5-1; j_call: TRBJ2-3; cdr3_aa: CASRGAGEPDTQYF
d_call: TRBD2; v_call: TRBV7-9; j_call: TRBJ2-5; cdr3_aa: CASGSRLAGGHETQYF
d_call: .; v_call: TRBV6-2/TRBV6-3; j_call: TRBJ2-3; cdr3_aa: CASSPRIGGDTQYF
d_call: TRBD2; v_call: TRBV5-1; j_call: TRBJ2-1; cdr3_aa: CASSLGASGSVTEQFF
d_call: .; v_call: TRBV2; j_call: TRBJ2-2; cdr3_aa: CASTRNTGELFF
d_call: .; v_call: TRBV6-6; j_call: TRBJ2-3; cdr3_aa: CASSHDSTSDTQYF
d_call: .; v_call: TRBV20-1; j_call: TRBJ2-3; cdr3_aa: CSAPLWADVSTDTQYF
d_call: .; v_call: TRBV12-3/TRBV12-4; j_call: TRBJ2-7; cdr3_aa: CASSLVDNKHEQYF
d_call: TRBD2; v_call: TRBV7-9; j_call: TRBJ2-3; cdr3_aa: CASSLSPGTSGPWDTQYF
d_call: .; v_call: TRBV5-1; j_call: TRBJ2-1; cdr3_aa: CASGWGPEAYNEQFF
d_call: .; v_call: TRBV5-1; j_call: TRBJ2-5; cdr3_aa: CASSRGWRETQYF
d_call: .; v_call: TRBV9; j_call: TRBJ1-6; cdr3_aa: CASSVGQGRNSPLHF